Listed here is a single T cell receptor beta chain. Its antigen specificity is not known. No base quality information exists; no much larger clone differs at one position. The donors were roughly 40 Caucasian individuals from Russia, aged roughly 6 to 100 years, who were systemically healthy. Each donor gave roughly 11 milliliters of peripheral blood, drawn into EDTA-treated Vacutainer tubes. Ficoll-Paque density-gradient centrifugation was used to isolate PBMCs, with at least 6.5 million per sample. Trizol reagent was used to extract total RNA from PBMCs, with at least 6 micrograms per sample. The percentages of naive CD45RAhigh/CD27high T cells were determined by flow cytometry on a PBMC aliquot from every donor. The data stem from a study of blood T cells in healthy people across ages (dated by TCRdb to between 2015 and 2017). For the study in its entirety: In model experiments, template switching captured roughly one uniquely barcoded TCR beta cDNA molecule for every two T cells. Two additional independent replicas of 1 million unique cDNA reads from the same blood draw were analyzed for two donors (one aged 18 to 30 and one aged 80 or older). To avoid experimental bias, donors of different ages were spread randomly across the sequencing lanes. The study measured age-related changes in TCR beta repertoire diversity using deep sequencing normalized with unique cDNA molecular identifiers. Four age groups were formed from the donors: young (average approximately 15 years), middle-aged (around 40), aged (roughly 58) and long-lived (more than 75). Here is what the overall study found, with its caveats: Compared with the aged group, the long-lived group had more naive CD4+ T cells, fewer expanded clones and increased TCR diversity, suggesting age selection. As age increased, observed TCR beta diversity per million T cells dropped in a roughly linear way, and a significant reduction was already evident by age approximately 40. There was a strong correlation between observed TCR beta diversity and the percentage of naive T cells measured by flow cytometry. Estimates of total diversity from one million sequenced T cells were regarded as lower bounds and underestimates. The CMV infection status of donors was not known, potentially confounding age-related changes in expanded clonotypes. Conclusive comparison of naive and antigen-experienced compartments was prevented by the profiling of bulk unsorted PBMCs.

Library prep was done by 5' RACE. For sequencing, an Illumina HiSeq 2500 was employed. A second roughly 6 to 12 cycle PCR used a sample-barcoded 5' primer and a J-beta primer mix. A unique molecular identifier was introduced onto each TCR beta cDNA molecule by a template-switch 5' adaptor carrying 12 random nucleotides. Each sample yielded at least 3 million CDR3-containing paired-end reads. First-strand cDNA was synthesized from all RNA with the Mint cDNA synthesis kit, primed by a TRBC-specific oligonucleotide. Following uracil-DNA glycosylase treatment, all cDNA underwent a first 18-cycle PCR with the universal primers M1SS and BC2_uni_R. On the study's bioinformatics: For normalization, 1 million high-quality reads were randomly selected from each sample, with every read carrying a distinct molecular identifier. Instead of being binned into consensus sequences, reads with shared molecular identifiers were discarded. MiTCR, run with a Q25 quality threshold and the strictest error-elimination algorithm, handled CDR3 identification, clonotype clustering and error correction. A nonparametric unseen species model using Euler transformation provided a lower-bound estimate of total TCR beta diversity. TCRdb took the public reads, trimmed them with fastp at Q25, ran MiXCR for clone calling and kept in-frame beta chains. Entries are consolidated by CDR3 protein sequence, retaining the most common genes and DNA. Here the V and J calls rest on TCRdb's processing, not on the authors' analysis. This sample comprises some 730,000 distinct CDR3 sequences, 22% of them detected only once. Jointly, the top ten make up 22% of the sample.

Its CDR3 holds 15 amino acids, cysteine through phenylalanine. The kept DNA is CDR3 alone, 45 bases in frame from the first base. Deletion took 3 bases off V and 1 base off J, with a span of 7 bases between the germline ends. Taken from the germline V gene, the CDR1 and CDR2 loops are KGHSH and LQKENI. Sample: blood. This receptor chain uses TRBV18 and TRBJ2-6, with an unclear D gene assignment. The sequence came from a man aged 65 to 85 in good health. The CDR3 is CASSPTVSGANVLTF. The nucleotides are TGTGCCAGCTCACCGACGGTATCTGGGGCCAACGTCCTGACTTTC.